This entry concerns a single TCR beta chain. Its antigen is currently unknown. This sample stems from a study of T-cell memory formation after mild COVID-19. About the study: Largely, TCR clusters stayed within a single donor.

Study results and limitations: The SARS-CoV-2 specificity of second-wave clones reaching peak at day 37 remained unverified.

Each CDR3 protein gets one entry after TCRdb re-called the 5' RACE reads with MiXCR. This table holds under 550,000 distinct CDR3 sequences, 15% to 20% found once. V was clipped by 4 bases and J by 6 bases; unmatched bases: 11. CDR1 is LGHDT, CDR2 YNNKEL, per germline (reference sequence). This CDR3 has 15 amino acids. The chain employs TRBV3-1 and TRBJ2-7; 8 bases agree with TRBD1. Sample: PBMCs or a T cell subset sorted from them (not recorded which). This sequence originates from an adult woman who had mild COVID-19 (a few samples of this study predate the infection). Cell type and time point are not known. The CDR3 nucleotides read TGTGCCAGCAGCCCTACCGGGACAGGATTTGGCGAGCAGTACTTC. Protein product: CASSPTGTGFGEQYF.